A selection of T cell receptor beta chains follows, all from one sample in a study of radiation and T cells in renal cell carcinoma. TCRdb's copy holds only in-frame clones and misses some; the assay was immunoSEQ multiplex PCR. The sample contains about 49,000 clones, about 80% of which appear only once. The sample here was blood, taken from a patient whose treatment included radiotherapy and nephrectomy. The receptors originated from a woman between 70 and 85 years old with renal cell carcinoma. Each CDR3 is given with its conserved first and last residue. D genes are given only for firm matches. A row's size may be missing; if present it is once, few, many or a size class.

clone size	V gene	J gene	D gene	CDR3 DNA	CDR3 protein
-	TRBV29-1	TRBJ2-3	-	TGCAGCGTTGTGGAAATTAGCACAGATACGCAGTATTTT	CSVVEISTDTQYF
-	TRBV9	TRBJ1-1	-	TGTGCCAGCTCAGAACTGGACGGTTTGAACACTGAAGCTTTCTTT	CASSELDGLNTEAFF
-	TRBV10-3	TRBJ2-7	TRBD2	TGTGCCATCAGTGAGTCTGCGTCTAGCGGAAACTACGAGCAGTACTTC	CAISESASSGNYEQYF
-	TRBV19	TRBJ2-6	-	TGTGCCAGTACCCTTGGGGGCGAGGCTGGGGCCAACGTCCTGACTTTC	CASTLGGEAGANVLTF
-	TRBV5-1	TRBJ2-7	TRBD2	TGCGCCAGCAGCACCCGGACTAGCGGGGACGAGCAGTACTTC	CASSTRTSGDEQYF
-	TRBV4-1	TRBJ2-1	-	TGCGCCAGCAGCCAGACACAGTTTTACAATGAGCAGTTCTTC	CASSQTQFYNEQFF
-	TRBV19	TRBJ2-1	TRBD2	TGTGCCAGTAGAAAAGCCTCCGGACTAGCGGGAGGGACCAACAATGAGCAGTTCTTC	CASRKASGLAGGTNNEQFF
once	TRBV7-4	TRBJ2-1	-	TGTGCCAGACCCCAGCGCCGGAGCTCCTACAATGAGCAGTTCTTC	CARPQRRSSYNEQFF
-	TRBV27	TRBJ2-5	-	TGTGCCAGCAGTTTGTATCTGTATGAGACCCAGTACTTC	CASSLYLYETQYF
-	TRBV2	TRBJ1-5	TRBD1	TGTGCCAGCAGCGATACAGGGGGGCAAGGACAGCCCCAGCATTTT	CASSDTGGQGQPQHF
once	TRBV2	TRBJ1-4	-	TGTGCCAGCAGTGAAGGCCAGGGTACAACTAATGAAAAACTGTTTTTT	CASSEGQGTTNEKLFF
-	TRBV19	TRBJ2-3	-	TGTGCCAGTAGCGGGGGCGTACCGGGCACAGATACGCAGTATTTT	CASSGGVPGTDTQYF
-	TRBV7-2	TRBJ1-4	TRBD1	TGTGCCAGCAGCTCCGGGACAGGGGGGGAAAAACTGTTTTTT	CASSSGTGGEKLFF
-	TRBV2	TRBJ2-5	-	TGTGCCAGCACCGTAGGCGGGTTTTTCCAAGAGACCCAGTACTTC	CASTVGGFFQETQYF
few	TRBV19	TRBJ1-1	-	TGTGCCAGTACCCCCCCAGGGAGGCGTACTGAAGCTTTCTTT	CASTPPGRRTEAFF
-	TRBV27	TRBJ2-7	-	TGTGCCAGCAGCCTATCCGGGGGCATTGAGCAGTACTTC	CASSLSGGIEQYF
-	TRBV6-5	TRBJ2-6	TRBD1	TGTGCCAGCAGTCCTCAGGGGGCTGGGGCCAACGTCCTGACTTTC	CASSPQGAGANVLTF
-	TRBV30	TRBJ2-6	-	TGTGCCTGGAGTGCCGGGTCCTCTGGGGCCAACGTCCTGACTTTC	CAWSAGSSGANVLTF
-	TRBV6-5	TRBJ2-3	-	TGTGCCAGCAGTTACGGGGGGGCCGCCACAGATACGCAGTATTTT	CASSYGGAATDTQYF
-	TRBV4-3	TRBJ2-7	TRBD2	TGCGCCAGCAGCCACAAGTTCGGCGGGAGTTTCCCCTACGAGCAGTACTTC	CASSHKFGGSFPYEQYF
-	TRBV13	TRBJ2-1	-	TGTGCCAGCAGCTCCCAGAGGGGCAGGCTTAGCGGCCTTAATGAGCAGTTCTTC	CASSSQRGRLSGLNEQFF
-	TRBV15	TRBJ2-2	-	TGTGCCACCAGCAGGGGATTCTTGGCGTCTCGGGAGCTGTTTTTT	CATSRGFLASRELFF
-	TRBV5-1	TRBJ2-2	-	TGCGCCAGCAGCAAACCACAGGAAGACACCGGGGAGCTGTTTTTT	CASSKPQEDTGELFF
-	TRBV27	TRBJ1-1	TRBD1	TGTGCCAGCAGTCGATACAGGGGCCCTCAGGACACTGAAGCTTTCTTT	CASSRYRGPQDTEAFF
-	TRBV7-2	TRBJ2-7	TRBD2	TGTGCCAGCAGCTGGGGACTAGCGGGATATAGCTCCTACGAGCAGTACTTC	CASSWGLAGYSSYEQYF
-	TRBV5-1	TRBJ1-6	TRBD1	TGCGCCAGCAGCCCCCGACAGGGCGGTACGAATTCACCCCTCCACTTT	CASSPRQGGTNSPLHF
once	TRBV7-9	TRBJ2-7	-	TGTGCCAGCAGCTTCAAAGGGGGTCAGGGGCAAGAGCAGTACTTC	CASSFKGGQGQEQYF
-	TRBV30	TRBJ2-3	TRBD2	TGTGCCTGGAGTCGGCGGGAGAGGGATACGCAGTATTTT	CAWSRRERDTQYF
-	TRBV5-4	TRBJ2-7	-	TGTGCCAGCAGCTCCTATAGCGGAATCCAAACGGACGAGCAGTACTTC	CASSSYSGIQTDEQYF
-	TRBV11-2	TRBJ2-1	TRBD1	TGTGCCAGCAGCCGGCAGGGGACAGTCAATGAGCAGTTCTTC	CASSRQGTVNEQFF
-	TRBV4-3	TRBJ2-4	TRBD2	TGCGCCAGCAGCCGGTCTAGCGGTGGGGGGGCCAAAAACATTCAGTACTTC	CASSRSSGGGAKNIQYF
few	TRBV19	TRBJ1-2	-	TGTGCCAGTAGCCAAGGACGGGACACCGTTAGGGGCTACACCTTC	CASSQGRDTVRGYTF
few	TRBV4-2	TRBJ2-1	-	TGTGCCAGCAGCCAAGCTCCGGGGGGCCACGACAATGAGCAGTTCTTC	CASSQAPGGHDNEQFF
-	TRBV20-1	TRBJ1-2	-	TGCAGTGCTAGAGGGACGGGGGGCTACACCTTC	CSARGTGGYTF
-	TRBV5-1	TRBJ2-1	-	TGCGCCAGCAGCTTGATGCCCAGCTCCTACAATGAGCAGTTCTTC	CASSLMPSSYNEQFF
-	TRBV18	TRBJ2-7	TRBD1	TGTGCCAGCTCACCATCGACAGGGGGAGGCGAGCAGTACTTC	CASSPSTGGGEQYF
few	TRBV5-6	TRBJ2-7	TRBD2	TGTGCCAGCAGCTTGATGGGCGGGAGGGCGTACGAGCAGTACTTC	CASSLMGGRAYEQYF